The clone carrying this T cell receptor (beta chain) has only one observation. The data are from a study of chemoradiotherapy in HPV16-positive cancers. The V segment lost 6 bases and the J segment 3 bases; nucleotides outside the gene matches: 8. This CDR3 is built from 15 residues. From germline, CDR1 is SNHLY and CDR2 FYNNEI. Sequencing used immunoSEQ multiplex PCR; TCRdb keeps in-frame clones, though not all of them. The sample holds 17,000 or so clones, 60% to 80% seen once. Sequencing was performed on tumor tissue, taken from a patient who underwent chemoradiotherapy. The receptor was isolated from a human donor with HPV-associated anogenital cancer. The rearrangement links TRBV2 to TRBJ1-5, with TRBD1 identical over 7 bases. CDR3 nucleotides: TGTGCCAGCAGACCGGGACAGCAGTTCAATCAGCCCCAGCATTTT. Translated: CASRPGQQFNQPQHF. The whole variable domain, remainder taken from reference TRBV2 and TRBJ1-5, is EPEVTQTPSHQVTQMGQEVILRCVPISNHLYFYWYRQILGQKVEFLVSFYNNEISEKSEIFDDQFSVERPDGSNFTLKIRSTKLEDSAMYFCASRPGQQFNQPQHFGDGTRLSIL.